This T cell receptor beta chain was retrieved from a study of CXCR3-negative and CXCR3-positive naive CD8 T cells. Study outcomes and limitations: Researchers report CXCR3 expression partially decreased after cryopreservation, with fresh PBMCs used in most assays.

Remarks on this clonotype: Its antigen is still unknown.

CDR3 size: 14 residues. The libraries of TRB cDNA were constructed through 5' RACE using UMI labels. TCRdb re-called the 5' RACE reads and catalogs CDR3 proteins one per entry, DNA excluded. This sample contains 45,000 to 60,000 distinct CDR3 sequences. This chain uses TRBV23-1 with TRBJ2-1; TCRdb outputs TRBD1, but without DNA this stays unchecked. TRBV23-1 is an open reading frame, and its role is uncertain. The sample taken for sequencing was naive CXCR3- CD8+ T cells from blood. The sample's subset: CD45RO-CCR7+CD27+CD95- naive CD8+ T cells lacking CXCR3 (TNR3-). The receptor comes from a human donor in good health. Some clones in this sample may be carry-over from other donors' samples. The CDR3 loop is CASSRRDRYNEQFF.